The 29 T cell receptor beta chains in this list originate from one sample, sequenced in a study of control samples from healthy donors and cancer patients. Generated by immunoSEQ multiplex PCR, the TCRdb table keeps only in-frame clones and is missing some. The data show roughly 140,000 clones, with around 90% seen just once and 4% to 5.5% held by the top ten. Source material: blood. The receptors shown here come from a young man in good health.

The chain is built from TRBV7-3 and TRBJ2-2; 10 nucleotides align to TRBD1. Germline-derived CDR1 and CDR2 are SGHTA and FQGTGA. J was trimmed by 4 bases and V by 5 bases; bases with no gene match: 7. This CDR3 region has 16 residues. This CDR3 is CASSTGTGAGTGELFF. In nucleotides, the CDR3 is TGTGCCAGCAGCACCGGGACAGGGGCGGGCACCGGGGAGCTGTTTTTT. The whole variable domain, remainder taken from reference TRBV7-3 and TRBJ2-2, is GAGVSQTPSNKVTEKGKYVELRCDPISGHTALYWYRQSLGQGPEFLIYFQGTGAADDSGLPNDRFFAVRPEGSVSTLKIQRTERGDSAVYLCASSTGTGAGTGELFFGEGSRLTVL.

V gene TRBV24-1 combines with J gene TRBJ1-2; 7 bases are shared with TRBD1. Germline values: CDR1 KGHDR, CDR2 SFDVKD. The CDR3 runs 16 residues. The V segment lost 2 bases and the J segment 3 bases; nucleotides outside the gene matches: 8. CDR3 sequence reads: CATSDSSGGGDYGYTF. CDR3 nucleotide sequence: TGTGCCACCAGTGATTCCTCCGGAGGGGGCGACTATGGCTACACCTTC.

The CDR3 loop is CASSQDMRGPLHF. CDR3 bases: TGCGCCAGCAGCCAAGATATGAGGGGCCCCCTCCACTTT. The chain combines TRBV4-1 with TRBJ1-6; D perhaps matches TRBD1 (5 bases). The length of the CDR3 is 13 residues. CDR1 MGHRA and CDR2 YSYEKL come from the germline V gene. The V end was cut by 0 bases, the J end by 13 bases, with 10 bases between.

This sequence joins TRBV11-2 and TRBJ2-7, with D perhaps assigned TRBD1 or TRBD2 (6 bases each). Trimming pared 7 bases from V and 3 bases from J, leaving 19 bases between. CDR3 length: 15 amino acids. CDR1 SGHAT and CDR2 FQNNGV come from the germline V gene. CDR3 in amino acids: CASNTKGGASYEQYF. CDR3 nucleotide sequence: TGTGCCAGCAACACAAAGGGGGGCGCCAGCTACGAGCAGTACTTC. The whole variable domain, remainder taken from reference TRBV11-2 and TRBJ2-7, is EAGVAQSPRYKIIEKRQSVAFWCNPISGHATLYWYQQILGQGPKLLIQFQNNGVVDDSQLPKDRFSAERLKGVDSTLKIQPAKLEDSAVYLCASNTKGGASYEQYFGPGTRLTVT.

In this sample, this clone turned up once. V gene TRBV10-3 combines with J gene TRBJ2-7, with D possibly matching TRBD2 (5 bases). This CDR3 contains 14 residues. Trimming shortened V by 1 base and J by 4 bases, and 11 bases separated the two germline ends. CDR1 ENHRY and CDR2 SYGVKD come from the germline V gene. The CDR3 DNA follows: TGTGCCATCAGTGAGTTTCCTAGCACTTACGAGCAGTACTTC. Translated, it gives CAISEFPSTYEQYF.

V usage is TRBV29-1 and J usage is TRBJ1-2; D gene uncertain. The CDR3 totals 11 residues. V was shortened by 4 bases and J by 3 bases, with 6 bases between the two germline ends. The germline gives CDR1 SQVTM, CDR2 ANQGSEA. CDR3 DNA sequence: TGCAGCGTTGGGCAGGACTATGGCTACACCTTC. Translation: CSVGQDYGYTF.

This chain uses TRBV20-1 with TRBJ1-2, with 8 bases that match TRBD1. The junction had 6 bases not matched to a gene; V was cut back by 7 bases and J by 8 bases. The CDR3 has 11 residues. The germline V gene encodes CDR1 DFQATT and CDR2 SNEGSKA (reference sequence). CDR3 nucleotides: TGCAGTGTCCAGACAGGGGTGGGCTACACCTTC. Its protein product is CSVQTGVGYTF.

This chain joins TRBV11-3 and TRBJ1-2, with D unclear. With 1 base removed from V and 6 bases from J, the gap between germline ends came to 6 bases. The CDR3 length is 12 residues. CDR1 is SGHNT, CDR2 YENEEA, per germline. The CDR3 region is CASSLGGNGYTF. CDR3 DNA: TGTGCCAGCAGCTTAGGCGGAAATGGCTACACCTTC.

The CDR3 DNA reads TGTGCCAGCACTTATGGATACATTCAGTACTTC. It is translated as CASTYGYIQYF. V and J are TRBV6-2 or TRBV6-3 and TRBJ2-4, with D uncertain. Between the trimmed V and J ends, which lost 7 bases and 8 bases, there was a span of 9 bases. Germline CDR1 and CDR2: MNHEY and SVGEGT. The CDR3 totals 11 residues.

The chain links TRBV2 to TRBJ2-2; the D gene is possibly TRBD2 (6 bases). The CDR3 runs to 15 residues. V was cut by 6 bases and J by 4 bases, with 15 bases left in between. CDR1 and CDR2 from the germline V gene are SNHLY and FYNNEI. This chain's CDR3 is CASRGGTQPTGELFF. Written as DNA, the CDR3 is TGTGCCAGCAGGGGCGGGACGCAACCCACCGGGGAGCTGTTTTTT.

The chain links TRBV4-3 to TRBJ2-5; 8 bases match TRBD1. CDR1 and CDR2 (germline): LGHNA, YSLEER. The CDR3 length is 15 residues. The V segment lost 4 bases and the J segment 2 bases; nucleotides outside the gene matches: 6. The CDR3 loop reads CASSRQTGVQETQYF. CDR3 in DNA: TGCGCCAGCAGCCGGCAGACAGGGGTTCAAGAGACCCAGTACTTC.

The V call is TRBV19, the J call TRBJ1-5, with D maybe TRBD1 (5 bases). CDR1 and CDR2 from the germline V gene are LNHDA and SQIVND (reference sequence). Trimming took 5 bases from V and 6 from J, leaving 14 bases between them. The CDR3 sequence is 14 residues long. CDR3 residues: CASSPRSGTQPQHF. The CDR3 DNA follows: TGTGCCAGTAGTCCTCGCAGCGGGACTCAGCCCCAGCATTTT.

This clone was detected only once. This chain connects TRBV6-5 to TRBJ2-7, with D perhaps matching TRBD1 or TRBD2 (5 bases each). The CDR3 covers 15 residues. The V end was cut by 2 bases, the J end by 0 bases, with 11 bases between. From germline, CDR1 is MNHEY and CDR2 SVGAGI. In DNA, the CDR3 is TGTGCCAGCAGTTACGAGGGGTATCGCTCCTACGAGCAGTACTTC. Translating gives CASSYEGYRSYEQYF.

The chain joins TRBV9 to TRBJ2-3; the D gene is possibly TRBD2 (6 bases). The CDR3 has 14 residues. The ends were cut back, 0 bases at V and 3 bases at J, with 8 bases in the middle. CDR1 and CDR2 from the germline V gene are SGDLS and YYNGEE. CDR3 amino acids: CASSVGRGTDTQYF. The CDR3, as DNA: TGTGCCAGCAGCGTAGGTCGGGGGACAGATACGCAGTATTTT.

This chain links TRBV11-2 with TRBJ2-7, with D unresolved. Germline CDR1 and CDR2: SGHAT and FQNNGV. Trimming cost V 2 bases and J 0 bases, with 11 bases left between them. The CDR3 consists of 15 residues. The CDR3 spells CASSLIGHRSYEQYF. In nucleotides, the CDR3 is TGTGCCAGCAGCTTAATTGGGCATCGCTCCTACGAGCAGTACTTC.

This clone was seen a few times. The chain combines TRBV4-3 with TRBJ2-7; 9 bases line up with TRBD2. V was pared by 1 base and J by 4 bases, with 14 bases of the junction left unmatched. The length of the CDR3 is 18 residues. Germline V lookup: CDR1 LGHNA, CDR2 YSLEER. The CDR3 protein is CASSQVLPGTSLAYEQYF. The CDR3 nucleotides are TGCGCCAGCAGCCAAGTACTGCCCGGGACTAGCCTAGCATACGAGCAGTACTTC.

The sample holds many counts of this clone. The V call is TRBV5-4, the J call TRBJ2-5; 8 positions match TRBD1. The V segment lost 2 bases and the J segment 5 bases; nucleotides outside the gene matches: 2. The CDR3 has 13 residues. CDR1 and CDR2 (germline): SGHNT, YYREEE (reference sequence). The CDR3 DNA is TGTGCCAGCAGCTTCGACAGGGGTGAGACCCAGTACTTC. The encoded protein is CASSFDRGETQYF.

V and J are TRBV7-3 and TRBJ2-2; D uncertain. Trimming took off 2 bases at V and 2 bases at J, with 6 bases between the two ends. Germline CDR1 reads SGHTA; CDR2 reads FQGTGA. This CDR3 has 14 amino acids. The CDR3 region is CASSLARNTGELFF. As DNA, the CDR3 is TGTGCCAGCAGCTTAGCTAGAAACACCGGGGAGCTGTTTTTT. Full variable domain (rest looked up from reference TRBV7-3 and TRBJ2-2): GAGVSQTPSNKVTEKGKYVELRCDPISGHTALYWYRQSLGQGPEFLIYFQGTGAADDSGLPNDRFFAVRPEGSVSTLKIQRTERGDSAVYLCASSLARNTGELFFGEGSRLTVL.

The J gene is TRBJ1-3, the V gene TRBV7-8; tentative D call: TRBD1 (5 bases). The CDR3 sequence is 14 residues long. The V gene's germline CDR1 is SGHVS and CDR2 FQNEAQ. V was clipped by 5 bases and J by 2 bases, with 10 bases between them. For the CDR3, the DNA is TGTGCCAGCAGCCTCGGGGGGGCTGGAAACACCATATATTTT. Protein sequence: CASSLGGAGNTIYF.

The chain recombines TRBV6-5 with TRBJ2-5, with TRBD2 as a possible D gene (5 bases). Germline V gene data show CDR1 as MNHEY and CDR2 as SVGAGI. Trimming pared 3 bases from V and 3 bases from J, leaving 14 bases between. The CDR3 extends over 15 amino acids. The chain's CDR3 is CASSYTAGVEETQYF. CDR3 DNA sequence: TGTGCCAGCAGTTATACAGCCGGGGTAGAAGAGACCCAGTACTTC.

This chain connects TRBV13 to TRBJ2-3, with TRBD2 matching 13 bases. With 0 bases clipped from V and 0 bases from J, the junction kept 0 bases outside the gene matches. Per the germline V gene, CDR1 is PRHDT and CDR2 is FYEKMQ (reference sequence). This CDR3 region has 17 residues. The DNA for the CDR3 is TGTGCCAGCAGCTTAGGACTAGCGGGAGGGAGCACAGATACGCAGTATTTT. This gives the protein CASSLGLAGGSTDTQYF. The variable domain in full, completed from reference TRBV13 and TRBJ2-3, reads AAGVIQSPRHLIKEKRETATLKCYPIPRHDTVYWYQQGPGQDPQFLISFYEKMQSDKGSIPDRFSAQQFSDYHSELNMSSLELGDSALYFCASSLGLAGGSTDTQYFGPGTRLTVL.

The chain recombines TRBV5-5 with TRBJ2-3; 11 nucleotides agree with TRBD2. Germline V gene lookup returns CDR1 SGHKS and CDR2 YYEKEE (reference sequence). J gave up 2 bases and V 0 bases, and 8 bases lay outside the gene matches. The CDR3 has 18 amino acids. The CDR3 here is CASSLGLAGGTTTDTQYF. DNA for the CDR3: TGTGCCAGCAGCTTGGGCCTAGCGGGGGGAACAACCACAGATACGCAGTATTTT.

The chain has TRBV9 and TRBJ1-1, with unresolved D. This CDR3 spans 11 amino acids. CDR1 SGDLS and CDR2 YYNGEE come from the germline V gene. With 3 bases removed from V and 8 bases from J, the gap between germline ends came to 8 bases. The CDR3 DNA sequence: TGTGCCAGCAGCGCGGGTAGGGAAGCTTTCTTT. It yields the protein CASSAGREAFF.

The chain employs TRBV4-1 and TRBJ1-2; 7 positions agree with TRBD1. The germline gives CDR1 MGHRA, CDR2 YSYEKL. The CDR3 is 15 amino acids. V was pared by 3 bases and J by 5 bases, with 9 bases of the junction left unmatched. CDR3 nucleotide sequence: TGCGCCAGCAGCCACCCTGGACAGGCAATTTATGGCTACACCTTC. It is translated as CASSHPGQAIYGYTF.

The rearrangement joins TRBV6-5 to TRBJ1-1; D is perhaps TRBD1 (6 bases). CDR1 and CDR2 from the germline V gene are MNHEY and SVGAGI. CDR3 size: 11 residues. Trimming stripped 5 bases from V and 10 bases from J, with 11 bases between. The CDR3 DNA sequence: TGTGCCAGCAGTCTTCGACAGGTAGCTTTCTTT. Translated: CASSLRQVAFF.

In this sample, this clone turned up a few times. The V gene is TRBV4-1, the J gene TRBJ1-4; the D gene is possibly TRBD1 (5 bases). With 0 bases removed from V and 8 bases from J, the gap between germline ends came to 7 bases. The CDR3 covers 13 residues. Germline V gene lookup returns CDR1 MGHRA and CDR2 YSYEKL. The CDR3 DNA reads as TGCGCCAGCAGCCAAGATAACAGGGAAAAACTGTTTTTT. This codes for CASSQDNREKLFF.

This clone was seen once. The V gene is TRBV5-6, the J gene TRBJ1-1; tentative D call: TRBD1 (6 bases). There are 17 residues in the CDR3. The V end was cut by 0 bases, the J end by 0 bases, with 15 bases between. CDR1 and CDR2 from the germline V gene are SGHDT and YYEEEE. CDR3 region: CASSLVPRDTLNTEAFF. In DNA, the CDR3 is TGTGCCAGCAGCTTGGTCCCCCGGGACACCCTGAACACTGAAGCTTTCTTT.

This clone was detected once. This chain uses TRBV20-1 with TRBJ2-1, with D perhaps matching TRBD1 (5 bases). The CDR3 totals 15 residues. The germline V and J ends were trimmed by 4 bases and 4 bases, with 17 bases remaining between them. Germline V gene data show CDR1 as DFQATT and CDR2 as SNEGSKA (reference sequence). This CDR3 reads CSAIDQQGTYNEQFF. In nucleotides, the CDR3 is TGCAGTGCTATTGATCAGCAGGGTACATACAATGAGCAGTTCTTC.

The V and J genes are TRBV5-6 and TRBJ2-1, with a weak D call TRBD2 (6 bases). Germline CDR1 and CDR2: SGHDT and YYEEEE. Trimming cost V 2 bases and J 2 bases, with 8 bases left between them. The length of the CDR3 is 14 residues. This chain's CDR3 is CASSLGGAYNEQFF. DNA of the CDR3: TGTGCCAGCAGCTTAGGAGGGGCCTACAATGAGCAGTTCTTC.